A single sample is the source of the 28 T cell receptor beta chains below, sequenced in a study of beta chain features in type 1 diabetes. The authors reverse transcribed all of the isolated RNA, so sequencing captured expressed TCRB transcripts. The data were produced by immunoSEQ multiplex PCR, yet TCRdb's version contains in-frame clones alone and is incomplete. This table holds about 930,000 clones, about a sixth found once. Sequencing was performed on naive CD4+ T cells from blood. The receptors come from a woman aged 18-29 years in good health.

V and J are TRBV6-1 and TRBJ2-2; D gene uncertain. Trimming cost V 2 bases and J 6 bases, with 10 bases left between them. The V gene's germline CDR1 is MNHNS and CDR2 SASEGT. This CDR3 is 14 amino acids long. The CDR3 is CASSERPSSGELFF. In DNA, the CDR3 is TGTGCCAGCAGTGAACGTCCCAGCTCCGGGGAGCTGTTTTTT.

The chain joins TRBV5-4 to TRBJ2-2; 7 nucleotides match TRBD2. Germline CDR1 SGHNT, CDR2 YYREEE (reference sequence). The CDR3 runs 14 residues. In DNA, the CDR3 is TGTGTCGCAAGCAGGGAGGGACTCACTGGGGAGCTGTTTTTT. This translates into CVASREGLTGELFF.

The chain has TRBV6-1 and TRBJ2-7; TRBD2 agrees at 11 bases. The CDR3 extends over 15 amino acids. CDR1 is MNHNS, CDR2 SASEGT, per germline. The J segment lost 1 base and the V segment lost 2 bases, leaving 1 base of the junction unmatched. Here the CDR3 DNA reads TGTGCCAGCAGTGAATTAGCGGGAGGGTCCTACGAGCAGTACTTC. It translates to CASSELAGGSYEQYF.

This sequence joins TRBV7-3 and TRBJ2-3, with D unresolved. The CDR3 length is 14 residues. The V and J ends lost 5 bases and 3 bases respectively, with 12 bases between them. The germline V gene has CDR1 SGHTA and CDR2 FQGTGA. In DNA form, the CDR3 reads TGTGCCAGCAGCGTCACGGCGATGACAGATACGCAGTATTTT. Translation gives CASSVTAMTDTQYF.

The chain is built from TRBV18 and TRBJ1-2; D unclear. Germline V gene lookup returns CDR1 KGHSH and CDR2 LQKENI. V was trimmed by 3 bases and J by 2 bases, leaving 19 bases between them. The CDR3 length is 17 residues. In DNA, the CDR3 is TGTGCCAGCTCACCTGAGACCCGCCGGGCGGGGAACTATGGCTACACCTTC. This translates into CASSPETRRAGNYGYTF.

This clone has only a few counts. The V and J genes are TRBV20-1 and TRBJ2-5; D unclear. The V gene lost 2 bases and the J gene lost 5 bases, with 6 bases spanning the gap. CDR3 length: 11 amino acids. Looked up from germline, CDR1 is DFQATT and CDR2 is SNEGSKA (reference sequence). This CDR3 is CSARYSETQYF. CDR3 nucleotides: TGCAGTGCTAGATATTCGGAGACCCAGTACTTC.

This clone was counted only a few times. The chain carries TRBV28 and TRBJ2-5, with 10 bases that match TRBD2. CDR1 and CDR2 (germline): MDHEN, SYDVKM. There are 14 residues in the CDR3. After removal of 5 bases from V and 3 bases from J, the junction contained 3 bases not matched to a gene. CDR3 region: CASSLLAGKETQYF. The DNA of the CDR3 is TGTGCCAGCAGTCTACTAGCGGGAAAAGAGACCCAGTACTTC.

V usage is TRBV15 and J usage is TRBJ2-5; tentatively, D is TRBD2 (6 bases). The ends were cut back, 4 bases at V and 1 base at J, with 13 bases in the middle. CDR3 length: 15 residues. CDR1 LNHNV and CDR2 YYDKDF come from the germline V gene (reference sequence). In DNA, the CDR3 is TGTGCCACCAGCAAAATACTAGCTTTCCAAGAGACCCAGTACTTC. Encoded protein: CATSKILAFQETQYF.

This clone has a single count. The V gene is TRBV9, the J gene TRBJ2-7; no firm D call. This CDR3 contains 12 residues. From germline, CDR1 is SGDLS and CDR2 YYNGEE. Trimming stripped 0 bases from V and 6 bases from J, with 7 bases between. For the CDR3, the DNA is TGTGCCAGCAGCGTAGGGAAGGGCGAGCAGTACTTC. It specifies CASSVGKGEQYF.

The genes are TRBV27 and TRBJ2-1; 11 bases agree with TRBD2. V gave up 5 bases and J gave up 6 bases; unmatched junction bases: 6. Looked up from germline, CDR1 is MNHEY and CDR2 is SMNVEV (reference sequence). The CDR3 runs 15 residues. CDR3 residues: CASSLGLAGVNEQFF. For the CDR3, the DNA is TGTGCCAGCAGTCTCGGACTAGCGGGTGTCAATGAGCAGTTCTTC.

This clone was picked up a small number of times. The V call is TRBV19, the J call TRBJ2-7; 7 bases match TRBD1. Trimming took 10 bases from V and 2 from J; bases not matched to a gene: 14. CDR3 length: 15 amino acids. Germline CDR1 reads LNHDA; CDR2 reads SQIVND (reference sequence). The CDR3, as DNA: TGTGCCACTCGCCGACAGGGCCCAACTACCTACGAGCAGTACTTC. The encoded protein is CATRRQGPTTYEQYF.

The genes are TRBV19 and TRBJ1-2; 8 positions match TRBD1. Germline loops: CDR1 LNHDA, CDR2 SQIVND (reference sequence). J was trimmed by 7 bases and V by 1 base; bases with no gene match: 14. The CDR3 runs 17 residues. CDR3 loop: CASSIAPLGAGGLGYTF. The CDR3 DNA sequence: TGTGCCAGTAGTATAGCCCCTTTAGGGGCAGGGGGCCTTGGCTACACCTTC.

This clone was counted only a few times. Other DNA sequences within the sample encode an identical CDR3. The chain carries TRBV19 and TRBJ2-1, with D unclear. V lost 0 bases, J lost 3 bases, and 3 bases lay in between. CDR1 is LNHDA and CDR2 is SQIVND in the germline V gene (reference sequence). The CDR3 loop spans 13 amino acids. Here the CDR3 reads CASSIDSYNEQFF. CDR3 DNA: TGTGCCAGTAGTATAGATAGCTACAATGAGCAGTTCTTC.

This clone was counted a few times. The V call is TRBV2, the J call TRBJ1-4; maybe TRBD1 (6 bases). The germline CDR1 and CDR2 sequences are SNHLY and FYNNEI. V was trimmed by 7 bases and J by 0 bases, leaving 15 bases between them. The CDR3 sequence is 16 residues long. Written as DNA, the CDR3 is TGTGCCAGCATTAAAGACAGGCAAACAACTAATGAAAAACTGTTTTTT. The encoded protein is CASIKDRQTTNEKLFF.

This chain connects TRBV18 to TRBJ2-7; 7 bases are a match to TRBD1. The V gene's germline CDR1 is KGHSH and CDR2 LQKENI. The CDR3 contains 14 residues. V was pared by 3 bases and J by 3 bases, with 5 bases of the junction left unmatched. CDR3 sequence: CASSPDRPYYEQYF. The CDR3 DNA reads as TGTGCCAGCTCACCGGACAGGCCATACTACGAGCAGTACTTC.

This clone was counted only a few times. V is TRBV29-1 and J is TRBJ1-4, with D possibly matching TRBD1 (5 bases). CDR1 and CDR2 from the germline V gene are SQVTM and ANQGSEA. The V end lost 4 bases, the J end lost 6 bases, and 9 bases lay between the germline ends. The CDR3 totals 12 residues. CDR3 in amino acids: CSVVGTDEKLFF. DNA of the CDR3: TGCAGCGTTGTTGGGACGGATGAAAAACTGTTTTTT. Combining the CDR3 with reference TRBV29-1 and TRBJ1-4 gives the whole variable domain SAVISQKPSRDICQRGTSLTIQCQVDSQVTMMFWYRQQPGQSLTLIATANQGSEATYESGFVIDKFPISRPNLTFSTLTVSNMSPEDSSIYLCSVVGTDEKLFFGSGTQLSVL.

This rearrangement joins TRBV18 to TRBJ2-2, with a weak D call TRBD2 (6 bases). V was trimmed by 3 bases and J by 4 bases, leaving 21 bases between them. The V gene's germline CDR1 is KGHSH and CDR2 LQKENI. This CDR3 is built from 18 residues. CDR3: CASSPFGGTVEGTGELFF. CDR3 sequence (DNA): TGTGCCAGCTCACCGTTCGGCGGGACTGTCGAGGGCACCGGGGAGCTGTTTTTT.

This clone was seen a handful of times. DNA for the CDR3: TGTGCCAGCAGCTTGCGACTAGCGGGAGTCGATGAGCAGTTCTTC. Protein product: CASSLRLAGVDEQFF. The chain joins TRBV5-6 to TRBJ2-1; 12 nucleotides line up with TRBD2. Germline V gene sequence: CDR1 SGHDT, CDR2 YYEEEE. The CDR3 contains 15 residues. J lost 8 bases, V lost 1 base, and 4 bases had no gene match.

This clone came up a few times. The rearrangement uses TRBV4-1 and TRBJ1-1; D ambiguous. The ends were cut back, 0 bases at V and 0 bases at J, with 14 bases in the middle. The length of the CDR3 is 17 residues. CDR1 MGHRA and CDR2 YSYEKL come from the germline V gene. The CDR3 DNA reads TGCGCCAGCAGCCAAGAGTCGAGGAGGGTAATGAACACTGAAGCTTTCTTT. Its protein product is CASSQESRRVMNTEAFF.

Only a few counts were recorded for this clone. The gene calls are TRBV10-2 and TRBJ1-4; D is uncertain. Looked up from germline, CDR1 is WSHSY and CDR2 is SAAADI. Trimming cost V 2 bases and J 0 bases, with 4 bases left between them. CDR3 size: 14 residues. The CDR3 sequence is CASSEAATNEKLFF. DNA for the CDR3: TGCGCCAGCAGTGAGGCAGCAACTAATGAAAAACTGTTTTTT.

A few counts support this clone. The genes are TRBV4-3 and TRBJ2-2; TRBD1 matches 9 bases. The germline gives CDR1 LGHNA, CDR2 YSLEER. The ends lost 11 bases at V and 7 bases at J; junction bases unmatched: 5. The CDR3 runs to 12 residues. The CDR3 loop reads CARDRVDGELFF. In DNA, the CDR3 is TGCGCCCGGGACAGGGTGGACGGGGAGCTGTTTTTT.

There are a few counts of this clone. The chain has TRBV5-4 and TRBJ2-5, with a weak D call TRBD1 (5 bases). V was trimmed by 3 bases and J by 5 bases, leaving 11 bases between them. Looked up from germline, CDR1 is SGHNT and CDR2 is YYREEE (reference sequence). This CDR3 comprises 13 residues. Written as DNA, the CDR3 is TGTGCCAGCAGCTCCAGGGTTGGGGAGACCCAGTACTTC. Protein product: CASSSRVGETQYF.

There are a few counts of this clone. V is TRBV6-1 and J is TRBJ2-2; D possibly corresponds to TRBD1 (5 bases). The CDR3 contains 15 residues. Trimming stripped 4 bases from V and 6 bases from J, with 15 bases between. The germline V gene encodes CDR1 MNHNS and CDR2 SASEGT. The CDR3 sequence is CASSGWGVESGELFF. CDR3 nucleotides: TGTGCCAGCAGTGGTTGGGGCGTAGAATCCGGGGAGCTGTTTTTT.

This chain joins TRBV6-5 and TRBJ1-5, with D unresolved. V was pared by 7 bases and J by 8 bases, with 12 bases between. There are 12 residues in the CDR3. The germline V gene encodes CDR1 MNHEY and CDR2 SVGAGI. The DNA for the CDR3 is TGTGCCAGCACTAATTCCGGGGAGCCCCAGCATTTT. It yields the protein CASTNSGEPQHF.

The chain carries TRBV6-5 and TRBJ1-1; D remains unclear. Germline V gene lookup returns CDR1 MNHEY and CDR2 SVGAGI. The CDR3 length is 13 residues. Trimming took off 5 bases at V and 3 bases at J, with 10 bases between the two ends. CDR3: CASSEATYTEAFF. CDR3 nucleotides: TGTGCCAGCAGTGAAGCGACATACACTGAAGCTTTCTTT.

Concerning this clone itself: The same CDR3 arises from other DNA sequences in this sample as well. The V call is TRBV5-1, the J call TRBJ2-7; 7 bases are a match to TRBD2. V shed 0 bases and J 2 bases; nucleotides not matched to a gene: 5. The germline V gene has CDR1 SGHRS and CDR2 YFSETQ. This CDR3 contains 15 residues. The CDR3 protein is CASSLVASGPYEQYF. The CDR3 DNA is TGCGCCAGCAGCTTGGTCGCTAGCGGCCCCTACGAGCAGTACTTC.

On this clone: A junction boundary mismatches the germline segment, possibly from a read error. CDR3 region: CASSIDGGLVYETQYF. CDR3 nucleotides: TGTGCCAGCAGCATAGATGGGGGACTGGTTTACGAGACCCAGTACTTC. The chain links TRBV11-2 to TRBJ2-5, with D perhaps TRBD2 (6 bases). This CDR3 contains 16 residues. Germline assignment: CDR1 SGHAT and CDR2 FQNNGV.

For this clone: The sample contains more than one DNA sequence encoding this CDR3. The DNA for the CDR3 is TGTGCCAGCAGTTTACGCGCGGCAGATACGCAGTATTTT. Its protein product is CASSLRAADTQYF. The rearrangement links TRBV27 to TRBJ2-3; no firm D call. Trimming removed 2 bases at V and 4 bases at J, with 7 bases between. CDR1 and CDR2 from the germline V gene are MNHEY and SMNVEV (reference sequence). This CDR3 has 13 residues.